Listed below are T cell receptor beta chains from one sample, sequenced in a study of identical twins. TCRdb analysed the 5' RACE reads with MiXCR anew, one entry per CDR3 protein. The sample consists of fewer than 650,000 distinct CDR3 sequences, just over 7% of them appearing once. This sample was also put to use in a study of yellow fever vaccine responses in identical twins.

The sample consisted of PBMCs. The origin of the receptors is a young woman in good health. CDR3s include the opening cysteine and the closing phenylalanine or tryptophan. A D gene is named only where the DNA matches it firmly. Clone size is shown for a subset of rows, as once, few, many or a class of expanded clone.

CDR3nt: TGTGCCAGCAGCTTGACAGGGGGCGGCACCGGGGAGCTGTTTTTT; CDR3aa: CASSLTGGGTGELFF; v_gene: TRBV3-1; abundance: many; j_gene: TRBJ2-2; d_gene: TRBD1
CDR3nt: TGCAGTGCTCCGACTAGCGGGGGGGCAAAGACCCAGTACTTC; CDR3aa: CSAPTSGGAKTQYF; v_gene: TRBV20-1; abundance: NA; j_gene: TRBJ2-5; d_gene: TRBD2
CDR3nt: TGCGCCAGCAAAGGGGGGGACTCAGCAAGCCACGAGCAGTACTTC; CDR3aa: CASKGGDSASHEQYF; v_gene: TRBV5-1; abundance: many; j_gene: TRBJ2-7; d_gene: NA
CDR3nt: TGTGCCAGCAGCATAGACAATGAGCAGTTCTTC; CDR3aa: CASSIDNEQFF; v_gene: TRBV5-6; abundance: many; j_gene: TRBJ2-1; d_gene: NA
CDR3nt: TGTGCCAGCAGCTTAGCGGGACTAGCGGGAGTTGACCAGTTCTTC; CDR3aa: CASSLAGLAGVDQFF; v_gene: TRBV11-2; abundance: NA; j_gene: TRBJ2-1; d_gene: TRBD2
CDR3nt: TGTGCCAGCAGCCAAGATCTTGCACCCGGTGTTAACAATGAGCAGTTCTTC; CDR3aa: CASSQDLAPGVNNEQFF; v_gene: TRBV3-1; abundance: few; j_gene: TRBJ2-1; d_gene: NA
CDR3nt: TGTGCCAGCAGTTACTCTAGGTACGAGCAGTACTTC; CDR3aa: CASSYSRYEQYF; v_gene: TRBV6-5; abundance: few; j_gene: TRBJ2-7; d_gene: NA
CDR3nt: TGTGCCAGCACCGTAAGGGGTTTGGATGAGCAGTTCTTC; CDR3aa: CASTVRGLDEQFF; v_gene: TRBV12-3/TRBV12-4; abundance: few; j_gene: TRBJ2-1; d_gene: NA
CDR3nt: TGCAGTGCTAGAGAAGGAGAAAACGACTATGGCTACACCTTC; CDR3aa: CSAREGENDYGYTF; v_gene: TRBV20-1; abundance: NA; j_gene: TRBJ1-2; d_gene: NA
CDR3nt: TGTGCCACCGGGACAGGGTTCAATGAGCAGTTCTTC; CDR3aa: CATGTGFNEQFF; v_gene: TRBV2; abundance: many; j_gene: TRBJ2-1; d_gene: TRBD1
CDR3nt: TGTGCCAGCAGTCTACTCATGCCCGGGACTCCTAACACCGGGGAGCTGTTTTTT; CDR3aa: CASSLLMPGTPNTGELFF; v_gene: TRBV12-3/TRBV12-4; abundance: few; j_gene: TRBJ2-2; d_gene: NA
CDR3nt: TGCGCCAGCAGCTTGGAAGATACAGGGAACACTGAAGCTTTCTTT; CDR3aa: CASSLEDTGNTEAFF; v_gene: TRBV5-1; abundance: NA; j_gene: TRBJ1-1; d_gene: NA
CDR3nt: TGTGCCAGCAAAAAGGGGGCAACTAATGAAAAACTGTTTTTT; CDR3aa: CASKKGATNEKLFF; v_gene: TRBV6-1; abundance: NA; j_gene: TRBJ1-4; d_gene: NA
CDR3nt: TGTGCCAGCAGCTCCTCACTAGCGGGAGGGGGGGGTGAGCAGTTCTTC; CDR3aa: CASSSSLAGGGGEQFF; v_gene: TRBV11-2; abundance: few; j_gene: TRBJ2-1; d_gene: TRBD2
CDR3nt: TGTGCCAGCCGACGGGAGATCTATGGCTACACCTTC; CDR3aa: CASRREIYGYTF; v_gene: TRBV28; abundance: few; j_gene: TRBJ1-2; d_gene: NA
CDR3nt: TGTGCCAGCAGCTTGCGCAGGGGGGCGGGTGAGCAGTTCTTC; CDR3aa: CASSLRRGAGEQFF; v_gene: TRBV5-6; abundance: many; j_gene: TRBJ2-1; d_gene: NA
CDR3nt: TGCGCCAGCAGCCAAGAGGGGGGGCCTGGAAACACCATATATTTT; CDR3aa: CASSQEGGPGNTIYF; v_gene: TRBV4-1; abundance: NA; j_gene: TRBJ1-3; d_gene: NA
CDR3nt: TGTGCCAGCAGTTCACCGACTAGCAGTTATGAGCAGTTCTTC; CDR3aa: CASSSPTSSYEQFF; v_gene: TRBV28; abundance: few; j_gene: TRBJ2-1; d_gene: TRBD2
CDR3nt: TGTGCCAGCAGCTTTGGCAGGGGGGAGACCCAGTACTTC; CDR3aa: CASSFGRGETQYF; v_gene: TRBV5-6; abundance: few; j_gene: TRBJ2-5; d_gene: TRBD1
CDR3nt: TGCAGTGCGCGGACGGGGTTTAGCAATCAGCCCCAGCATTTT; CDR3aa: CSARTGFSNQPQHF; v_gene: TRBV20-1; abundance: few; j_gene: TRBJ1-5; d_gene: NA
CDR3nt: TGTGCCAGCAGTAGTAGCCGGTACGGCTACGGGCAGCCCCAGCATTTT; CDR3aa: CASSSSRYGYGQPQHF; v_gene: TRBV12-3/TRBV12-4; abundance: many; j_gene: TRBJ1-5; d_gene: NA
CDR3nt: TGTGCCAGCAGTCCCGGGCCTTTAGCCAAAAACATTCAGTACTTC; CDR3aa: CASSPGPLAKNIQYF; v_gene: TRBV6-1; abundance: NA; j_gene: TRBJ2-4; d_gene: NA
CDR3nt: TGCGCCAGCAGCTCCGAAAGGTCGGGCTACACCTTC; CDR3aa: CASSSERSGYTF; v_gene: TRBV5-1; abundance: many; j_gene: TRBJ1-2; d_gene: NA
CDR3nt: TGTGCCACGAGTGTGGACTCTTACAATGAGCAGTTCTTC; CDR3aa: CATSVDSYNEQFF; v_gene: TRBV10-3; abundance: NA; j_gene: TRBJ2-1; d_gene: NA
CDR3nt: TGTGCCGGCAGCTTAGTAGCGACTGCGGATACGCAGTATTTT; CDR3aa: CAGSLVATADTQYF; v_gene: TRBV7-9; abundance: NA; j_gene: TRBJ2-3; d_gene: NA
CDR3nt: TGCGCCAGCAGCTTGGACCAGGGGAACGAAAAACTGTTTTTT; CDR3aa: CASSLDQGNEKLFF; v_gene: TRBV5-1; abundance: few; j_gene: TRBJ1-4; d_gene: NA
CDR3nt: TGTGCCAGCAGTGAAGTTGAGGGGTGGATGTACCAAGAGACCCAGTACTTC; CDR3aa: CASSEVEGWMYQETQYF; v_gene: TRBV2; abundance: NA; j_gene: TRBJ2-5; d_gene: NA
CDR3nt: TGCGCCAGCAGCCCCCCGGCCTCCTGGTTCTGGTCAGATACGCAGTATTTT; CDR3aa: CASSPPASWFWSDTQYF; v_gene: TRBV5-1; abundance: few; j_gene: TRBJ2-3; d_gene: NA